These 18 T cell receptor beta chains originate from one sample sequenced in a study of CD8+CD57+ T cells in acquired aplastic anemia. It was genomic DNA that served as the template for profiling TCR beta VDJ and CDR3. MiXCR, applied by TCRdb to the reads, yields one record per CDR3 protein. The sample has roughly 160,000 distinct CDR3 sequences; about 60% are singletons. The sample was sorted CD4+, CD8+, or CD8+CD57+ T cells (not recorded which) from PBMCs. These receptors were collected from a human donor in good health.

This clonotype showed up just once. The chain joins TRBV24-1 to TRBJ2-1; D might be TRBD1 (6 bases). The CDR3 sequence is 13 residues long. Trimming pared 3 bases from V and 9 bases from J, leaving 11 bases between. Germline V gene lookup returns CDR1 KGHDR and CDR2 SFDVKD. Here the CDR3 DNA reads TGTGCCACCAGTGATAAATGGGGGCGTGAGCAGTTCTTC. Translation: CATSDKWGREQFF.

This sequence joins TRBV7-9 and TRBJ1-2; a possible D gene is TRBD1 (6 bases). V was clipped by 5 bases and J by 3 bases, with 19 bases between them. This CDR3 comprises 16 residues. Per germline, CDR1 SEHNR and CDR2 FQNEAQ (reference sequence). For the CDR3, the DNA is TGTGCCAGCAGCGAAAGGGGGAGGGGATTTGACTATGGCTACACCTTC. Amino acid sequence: CASSERGRGFDYGYTF.

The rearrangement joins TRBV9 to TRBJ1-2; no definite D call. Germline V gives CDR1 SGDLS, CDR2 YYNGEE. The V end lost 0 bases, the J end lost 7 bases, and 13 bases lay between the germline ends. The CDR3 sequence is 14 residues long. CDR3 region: CASSVGGQDSGYTF. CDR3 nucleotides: TGTGCCAGCAGCGTAGGTGGGCAGGATAGTGGCTACACCTTC.

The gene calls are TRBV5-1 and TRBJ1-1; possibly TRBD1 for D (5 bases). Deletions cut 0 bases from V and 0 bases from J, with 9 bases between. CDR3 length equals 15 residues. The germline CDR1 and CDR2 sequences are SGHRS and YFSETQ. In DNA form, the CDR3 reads TGCGCCAGCAGCTTGGCTCAGACAGTGAACACTGAAGCTTTCTTT. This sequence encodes CASSLAQTVNTEAFF. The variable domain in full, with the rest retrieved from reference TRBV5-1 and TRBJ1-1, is KAGVTQTPRYLIKTRGQQVTLSCSPISGHRSVSWYQQTPGQGLQFLFEYFSETQRNKGNFPGRFSGRQFSNSRSEMNVSTLELGDSALYLCASSLAQTVNTEAFFGQGTRLTVV.

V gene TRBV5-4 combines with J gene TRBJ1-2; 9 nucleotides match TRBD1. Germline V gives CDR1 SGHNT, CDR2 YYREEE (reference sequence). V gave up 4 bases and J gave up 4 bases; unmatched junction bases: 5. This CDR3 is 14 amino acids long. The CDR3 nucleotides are TGTGCCAGCAGCAGACAGGGGGGTTCCTATGGCTACACCTTC. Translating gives CASSRQGGSYGYTF.

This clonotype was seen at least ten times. CDR3 bases: TGTGCCAGCAGCGCCCACAGGGGAGAAAATGAAAAACTGTTTTTT. This codes for CASSAHRGENEKLFF. V is TRBV9 and J is TRBJ1-4; TRBD1 matches 7 bases. Trimming cost V 3 bases and J 5 bases; bases outside gene matches: 7. This CDR3 contains 15 residues. CDR1 is SGDLS and CDR2 is YYNGEE in the germline V gene.

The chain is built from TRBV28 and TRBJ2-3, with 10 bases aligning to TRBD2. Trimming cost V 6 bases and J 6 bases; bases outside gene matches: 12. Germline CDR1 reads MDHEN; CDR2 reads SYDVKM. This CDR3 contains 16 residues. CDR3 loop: CASSPGLAAGPDTQYF. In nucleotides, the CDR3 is TGTGCCAGCAGCCCTGGACTAGCGGCGGGCCCGGATACGCAGTATTTT.

The CDR3 here is CASSLASGRADEQYF. CDR3 coding DNA: TGTGCCAGCAGCTTAGCTAGCGGGAGGGCGGACGAGCAGTACTTC. This chain uses TRBV7-9 with TRBJ2-7; 11 bases agree with TRBD2. V shed 0 bases and J 5 bases; nucleotides not matched to a gene: 3. The germline V gene has CDR1 SEHNR and CDR2 FQNEAQ (reference sequence). The length of the CDR3 is 15 residues.

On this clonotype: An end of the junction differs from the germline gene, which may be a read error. CDR3 nucleotide sequence: TGTGTCAGCAGTGAGGCCACCGAAGCTTTCTTT. Translation gives CVSSEATEAFF. The rearrangement joins TRBV2 to TRBJ1-1, with no clear D. Germline loops: CDR1 SNHLY, CDR2 FYNNEI. This CDR3 region has 11 residues.

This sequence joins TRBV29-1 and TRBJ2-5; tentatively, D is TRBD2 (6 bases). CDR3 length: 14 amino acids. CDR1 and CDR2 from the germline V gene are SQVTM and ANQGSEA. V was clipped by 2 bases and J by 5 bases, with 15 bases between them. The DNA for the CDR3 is TGCAGCGTTGAAACCCCTACTAGCACGGAGACCCAGTACTTC. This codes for CSVETPTSTETQYF. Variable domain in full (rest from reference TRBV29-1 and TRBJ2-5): SAVISQKPSRDICQRGTSLTIQCQVDSQVTMMFWYRQQPGQSLTLIATANQGSEATYESGFVIDKFPISRPNLTFSTLTVSNMSPEDSSIYLCSVETPTSTETQYFGPGTRLLVL.

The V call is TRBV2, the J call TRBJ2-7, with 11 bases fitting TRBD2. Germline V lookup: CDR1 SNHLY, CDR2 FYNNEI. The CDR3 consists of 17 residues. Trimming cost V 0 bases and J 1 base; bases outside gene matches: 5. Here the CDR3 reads CASSEARTSGSSYEQYF. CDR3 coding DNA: TGTGCCAGCAGTGAAGCGCGAACTAGCGGGAGTTCCTACGAGCAGTACTTC.

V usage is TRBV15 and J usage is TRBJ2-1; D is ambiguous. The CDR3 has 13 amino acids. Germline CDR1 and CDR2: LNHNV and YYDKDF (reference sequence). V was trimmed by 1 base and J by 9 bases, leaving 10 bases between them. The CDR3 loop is CATSRVFPGEQFF. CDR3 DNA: TGTGCCACCAGCAGAGTCTTTCCGGGTGAGCAGTTCTTC.

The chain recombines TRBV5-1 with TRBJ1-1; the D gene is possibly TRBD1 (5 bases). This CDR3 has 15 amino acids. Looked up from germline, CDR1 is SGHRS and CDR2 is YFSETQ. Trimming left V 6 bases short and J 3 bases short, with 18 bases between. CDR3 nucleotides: TGCGCCAGCACCCTTAATCGGGGGAGGGACACTGAAGCTTTCTTT. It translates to CASTLNRGRDTEAFF.

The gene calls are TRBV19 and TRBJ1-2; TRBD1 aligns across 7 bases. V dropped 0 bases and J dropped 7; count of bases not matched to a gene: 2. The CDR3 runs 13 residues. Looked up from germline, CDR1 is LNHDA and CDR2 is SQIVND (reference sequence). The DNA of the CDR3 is TGTGCCAGTAGTATAGAGTACAGGGGTGGCTACACCTTC. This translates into CASSIEYRGGYTF.

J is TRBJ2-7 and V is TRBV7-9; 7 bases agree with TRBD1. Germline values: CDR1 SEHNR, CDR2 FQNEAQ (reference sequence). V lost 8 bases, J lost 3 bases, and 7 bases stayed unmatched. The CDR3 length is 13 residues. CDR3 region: CASSNNRGYEQYF. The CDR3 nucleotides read TGTGCCAGCTCTAATAACAGGGGCTACGAGCAGTACTTC.

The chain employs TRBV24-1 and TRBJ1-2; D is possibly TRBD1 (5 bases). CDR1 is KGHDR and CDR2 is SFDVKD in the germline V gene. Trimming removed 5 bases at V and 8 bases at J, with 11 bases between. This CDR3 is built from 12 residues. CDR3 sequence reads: CATSADWGGYTF. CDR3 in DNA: TGTGCCACCAGTGCCGATTGGGGGGGCTACACCTTC.

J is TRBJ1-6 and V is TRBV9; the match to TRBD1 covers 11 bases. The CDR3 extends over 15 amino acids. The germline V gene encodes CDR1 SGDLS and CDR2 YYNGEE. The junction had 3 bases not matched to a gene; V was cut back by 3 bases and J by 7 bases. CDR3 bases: TGTGCCAGCAGCGCCGGGACAGGGGGGAATTCACCCCTCCACTTT. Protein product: CASSAGTGGNSPLHF.

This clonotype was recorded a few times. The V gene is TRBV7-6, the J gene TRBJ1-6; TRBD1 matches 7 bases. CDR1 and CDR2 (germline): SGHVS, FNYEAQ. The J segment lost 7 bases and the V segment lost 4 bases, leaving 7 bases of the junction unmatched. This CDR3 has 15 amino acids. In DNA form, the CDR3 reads TGTGCCAGCAGCTCAAGACAGGGATTAAATTCACCCCTCCACTTT. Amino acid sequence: CASSSRQGLNSPLHF.